The rows below give T cell receptor beta chains drawn from one sample of a study of T cell repertoires in cytomegalovirus infection. These receptors' targets are unknown. MiXCR was run by TCRdb on the reads, yielding one entry per CDR3 protein. Of 90,000 to 120,000 distinct CDR3 sequences detected, roughly 39% appear once; the ten largest clones hold roughly 70%. Sample: CD8+ T cells from cultured PBMCs, taken from culture after CMV antigen stimulation. These receptors were taken from a human donor in good health (CMV status not recorded). Some clones in this sample may be carry-over from other donors' samples. CDR3s include the opening cysteine and the closing phenylalanine or tryptophan. A D gene is named only where the DNA matches it firmly. Clone size is stated in some rows and not others, as once, few, many or a class when expanded.

size,D,V,J,CDR3,DNA
NA,NA,TRBV11-3,TRBJ2-3,CASSSQRGTSTDTQYF,TGTGCCAGCAGCTCCCAACGGGGGACTAGCACAGATACGCAGTATTTT
NA,TRBD2,TRBV15,TRBJ2-3,CATSGFLAGATNTQYF,TGTGCCACCAGCGGCTTCCTAGCGGGGGCCACGAATACGCAGTATTTT
NA,NA,TRBV27,TRBJ1-5,CASSLTGYNQPQHF,TGTGCCAGCAGTTTAACAGGTTACAATCAGCCCCAGCATTTT
few,TRBD2,TRBV7-8,TRBJ2-3,CASSPIERGITDTQYF,TGTGCCAGCAGCCCAATTGAGCGGGGGATCACAGATACGCAGTATTTT
NA,NA,TRBV28,TRBJ2-3,CASRPQGSTQYF,TGTGCCAGCAGACCTCAGGGTAGTACGCAGTATTTT
many,NA,TRBV7-9,TRBJ1-1,CASKQGTEAFF,TGTGCCAGCAAGCAGGGAACTGAAGCTTTCTTT
NA,NA,TRBV7-3,TRBJ2-1,CASSYTGTQTSYNEQFF,TGTGCCAGCAGCTACACCGGGACACAGACCTCCTACAATGAGCAGTTCTTC
NA,NA,TRBV29-1,TRBJ2-7,CSVYMDYEQYF,TGCAGCGTGTACATGGACTACGAGCAGTACTTC
few,NA,TRBV12-3/TRBV12-4,TRBJ2-5,CASSFPSGARETQYF,TGTGCCAGCAGCTTTCCATCAGGGGCCCGCGAGACCCAGTACTTC
NA,TRBD1,TRBV6-2/TRBV6-3,TRBJ2-7,CASTPQRGRYEQYF,TGTGCCAGCACTCCCCAGAGGGGGCGATACGAGCAGTACTTC
once,TRBD1,TRBV7-4,TRBJ2-1,CASSPPQGPLAEQFF,TGTGCCAGCAGCCCACCACAGGGGCCCTTAGCTGAGCAGTTCTTC
NA,NA,TRBV19,TRBJ1-5,CASSNQGKGQSQHF,TGTGCCAGTAGTAACCAGGGGAAAGGACAGTCCCAGCATTTT
NA,NA,TRBV15,TRBJ2-2,CATLGVGAGELFF,TGTGCCACCCTGGGAGTCGGTGCCGGGGAGCTGTTTTTT
few,TRBD1,TRBV5-6,TRBJ1-2,CASSFLPDRSYYGYTF,TGTGCCAGCAGCTTTCTACCGGACAGGTCCTACTATGGCTACACCTTC
many,NA,TRBV12-3/TRBV12-4,TRBJ1-3,CASSQGRGGNTIYF,TGTGCCAGCAGCCAGGGCAGGGGTGGAAACACCATATATTTT
NA,TRBD2,TRBV7-6,TRBJ2-2,CASSLELAGTTNTGELFF,TGTGCCAGCAGCTTAGAACTAGCGGGGACCACGAACACCGGGGAGCTGTTTTTT
few,NA,TRBV12-3/TRBV12-4,TRBJ1-2,CASSLLQNHGYTF,TGTGCCAGCAGTTTACTACAGAATCATGGCTACACCTTC
NA,NA,TRBV7-6,TRBJ2-2,CASSWDISHLNTGELFF,TGTGCCAGCAGCTGGGACATCTCCCATCTGAACACCGGGGAGCTGTTTTTT
NA,NA,TRBV20-1,TRBJ1-1,CSARDAYSPSNTEAFF,TGCAGTGCTAGAGATGCCTACTCACCCTCGAACACTGAAGCTTTCTTT
NA,TRBD1,TRBV20-1,TRBJ1-2,CSARDIKGADRVHYGYTF,TGCAGTGCTAGAGATATAAAGGGCGCCGACAGGGTTCACTATGGCTACACCTTC
NA,NA,TRBV7-8,TRBJ2-6,CASSLGVPFSGANVLTF,TGTGCCAGCAGCTTAGGGGTACCCTTCTCTGGGGCCAACGTCCTGACTTTC
NA,NA,TRBV2,TRBJ1-2,CASSPGFRANYGYTF,TGTGCCAGCAGCCCAGGGTTCCGGGCTAACTATGGCTACACCTTC
NA,NA,TRBV6-1,TRBJ1-5,CASSDQTAYSNQPQHF,TGTGCCAGCAGTGACCAGACAGCGTATAGCAATCAGCCCCAGCATTTT
NA,TRBD2,TRBV5-6,TRBJ2-1,CASSYGLAVENEQFF,TGTGCCAGCAGTTACGGACTAGCCGTGGAGAATGAGCAGTTCTTC
NA,TRBD1,TRBV11-1,TRBJ2-1,CASSLLGQDSYNEQFF,TGTGCCAGCAGCTTACTAGGACAGGACTCCTACAATGAGCAGTTCTTC
NA,NA,TRBV4-2,TRBJ1-2,CASSQVLQGLEGYGYTF,TGTGCCAGCAGCCAAGTATTACAGGGTCTCGAGGGCTATGGCTACACCTTC
many,TRBD2,TRBV14,TRBJ2-5,CASSQDTSGGRYQETQYF,TGTGCCAGCAGCCAAGATACTAGCGGGGGACGGTACCAAGAGACCCAGTACTTC
NA,NA,TRBV29-1,TRBJ1-1,CSVERPNTEAFF,TGCAGCGTTGAACGACCGAACACTGAAGCTTTCTTT
NA,NA,TRBV9,TRBJ2-1,CASSVGGGDEQFF,TGTGCCAGCAGCGTAGGCGGGGGCGATGAGCAGTTCTTC
few,TRBD1,TRBV7-9,TRBJ1-2,CASSPPDRAAYGYTF,TGTGCCAGCAGCCCGCCTGACAGGGCCGCCTATGGCTACACCTTC
many,TRBD2,TRBV7-6,TRBJ2-2,CASSLGVGGTTGELFF,TGTGCCAGCAGCTTAGGTGTCGGGGGGACTACCGGGGAGCTGTTTTTT
few,TRBD1,TRBV12-3/TRBV12-4,TRBJ1-2,CASSLLDRVEDGYTF,TGTGCCAGCAGTTTATTGGACAGGGTTGAAGATGGCTACACCTTC
NA,NA,TRBV2,TRBJ2-7,CASRDQGHPTYEQYF,TGTGCCAGCAGGGACCAGGGACACCCTACCTACGAGCAGTACTTC
once,NA,TRBV4-1,TRBJ1-2,CASSPGQVQTF,TGCGCCAGCAGCCCGGGACAAGTCCAAACCTTC
many,NA,TRBV7-9,TRBJ2-7,CASSHALVGYEQYF,TGTGCCAGCAGCCATGCACTAGTTGGGTACGAGCAGTACTTC
few,NA,TRBV12-3/TRBV12-4,TRBJ2-3,CASGGKSTDTQYF,TGTGCCAGCGGGGGGAAGAGCACAGATACGCAGTATTTT
many,NA,TRBV5-6,TRBJ1-6,CASSLGTAGSPLHF,TGTGCCAGCAGCTTGGGGACAGCGGGTTCACCCCTCCACTTT
NA,TRBD1,TRBV7-6,TRBJ2-7,CASSHPGQGAMVNEQYF,TGTGCCAGCAGCCACCCGGGACAGGGGGCAATGGTAAACGAGCAGTACTTC
few,NA,TRBV5-4,TRBJ2-7,CASSPAANPYEQYF,TGTGCCAGCAGCCCCGCGGCGAACCCCTACGAGCAGTACTTC
NA,NA,TRBV19,TRBJ2-7,CASSIQGPYEQYF,TGTGCCAGTAGTATTCAAGGGCCCTACGAGCAGTACTTC
few,NA,TRBV5-6,TRBJ2-7,CASSLARAHEQYF,TGTGCCAGCAGCTTGGCCCGGGCCCACGAGCAGTACTTC
NA,NA,TRBV28,TRBJ1-4,CASNLQGQENEKLFF,TGTGCCAGCAATCTCCAGGGACAAGAAAATGAAAAACTGTTTTTT
many,NA,TRBV20-1,TRBJ1-3,CSAPNRRSGNTIYF,TGCAGTGCTCCGAATCGACGTTCTGGAAACACCATATATTTT
few,NA,TRBV2,TRBJ1-5,CASSGGESGNQPQHF,TGTGCCAGCAGTGGAGGGGAGTCGGGCAATCAGCCCCAGCATTTT
few,NA,TRBV12-3/TRBV12-4,TRBJ2-3,CASSPQGFGTDTQYF,TGTGCCAGCAGTCCGCAGGGCTTTGGCACAGATACGCAGTATTTT
NA,TRBD1,TRBV28,TRBJ2-6,CASSPGTGGSGANVLTF,TGTGCCAGCAGTCCCGGGACAGGGGGCTCTGGGGCCAACGTCCTGACTTTC